The clone carrying this T cell receptor (beta chain) was seen a few times. Measured with immunoSEQ multiplex PCR; TCRdb has only the in-frame clones, and not every one. The sample includes approximately 73,000 clones, nearly 85% of them seen just once. The source of the sample is a study of T cell responses to AZD1222 COVID-19 vaccine. Germline V lookup: CDR1 SNHLY, CDR2 FYNNEI. V was cut by 7 bases and J by 0 bases, with 7 bases left in between. The CDR3 sequence is 13 residues long. The sequencing used peripheral blood, collected on day 0 of AZD1222 vaccination. This clonotype originated in an adult in good health. The V and J genes are TRBV2 and TRBJ2-4; no reliable D call. Written as DNA, the CDR3 is TGTGCCAGCAATGCAGTAGCCAAAAACATTCAGTACTTC. This gives the protein CASNAVAKNIQYF.